This T cell receptor beta chain stems from a study of response to subunit inactivated influenza vaccine. Overall study findings and caveats: Authors suggested few new T cells are recruited by each seasonal influenza vaccination.

A single record per CDR3 protein comes from TCRdb applying MiXCR to the RT-PCR reads. Of 150,000 to 200,000 distinct CDR3 sequences listed, approximately 11% are singletons. The germline CDR1 and CDR2 sequences are SEHNR and FQNEAQ (reference sequence). CDR3 size: 15 residues. As regards this clonotype: The antigen is undetermined. A junction boundary mismatches the germline segment, possibly from a read error.

Here the sequenced sample was CD8+ T cells sorted from PBMCs, taken around 25 months after vaccination. The rearrangement uses TRBV7-9 and TRBJ2-3; 11 nucleotides match TRBD2. This TCR was recovered from a man in his fifties or sixties who received an inactivated influenza vaccine. The CDR3 loop reads CASSSLAGGPDTQFF. The CDR3 DNA sequence: TGTGCCAGCAGCTCCCTAGCGGGGGGACCAGATACGCAGTTTTTT.